The subject of this entry is one TCR beta chain. The CDR3 spans 13 residues. Germline V gene lookup returns CDR1 SGHNT and CDR2 YYREEE (reference sequence). This entry comes from a study of T cells after somatic rescue of genetic block. Only in-frame clones appear in the TCRdb table, and some are missing; sequencing was by immunoSEQ multiplex PCR. Of approximately 58,000 clones in the sample, approximately 96% are singletons; the top ten hold approximately 0.073%. V gene TRBV5-4 combines with J gene TRBJ2-5, with D hard to call. The J call may not be correct, given that the DNA end is closer to TRBJ2-7. Sequenced: peripheral blood mononuclear cells (PBMCs). The TCR originated in a child younger than two. The chain's CDR3 is CASSIGRLYEQYF. CDR3 nucleotide sequence: TGTGCCAGCAGCATCGGACGACTCTACGAGCAGTACTTC.